This T cell receptor (beta chain) was sequenced in a study of PD-1 blockade in classical Hodgkin lymphoma. Indicated time point: cycle 4 day 1 (C4D1), after around six weeks of nivolumab. Each patient relapsed following autologous stem cell transplantation, and prior brentuximab vedotin exposure differed. This clone was counted only a few times. Clones were sequenced by immunoSEQ multiplex PCR, and TCRdb holds only the in-frame ones, with some missing. Here the sample spans 100,000 or so clones, 89% being singletons. This sequence originates from a human donor with classical Hodgkin lymphoma. The sample was peripheral blood mononuclear cells (PBMCs), taken before the fourth cycle of nivolumab.

The CDR3 DNA follows: TGTGCCAGTAGATCAATCCAGCCGGGCGCTGAAGCTTTCTTT. Translating gives CASRSIQPGAEAFF. The chain carries TRBV19 and TRBJ1-1; D not resolved. CDR3 length: 14 amino acids. Germline assignment: CDR1 LNHDA and CDR2 SQIVND (reference sequence). Between the trimmed V and J ends, which lost 6 bases and 6 bases, there was a span of 17 bases.